This T cell receptor beta chain was sequenced for a study of OX40 agonist ivuxolimab in advanced cancers. TCRdb's copy holds only in-frame clones and misses some; the assay was immunoSEQ multiplex PCR. Of roughly 90,000 clones in the sample, roughly 93% were seen once. V shed 6 bases, J shed 8 bases, and the junction held 7 bases outside the gene matches. The CDR3 sequence is 13 residues long. CDR1 MNHEY and CDR2 SVGAGI come from the germline V gene. The investigators sampled blood at baseline, at cycle 4 day 1, and at cycle 7 day 1. This TCR was sampled from an adult with an advanced solid tumor such as melanoma, head and neck, liver or kidney cancer. This sample comprised CD4+ or CD8+ T cells sorted from blood, obtained in a trial of the OX40 agonist ivuxolimab. The rearrangement links TRBV6-5 to TRBJ1-1; 9 bases fit TRBD1. The CDR3 nucleotides read TGTGCCAGCAGCCTCACGGGACAGGGAGAAGCTTTCTTT. The encoded protein is CASSLTGQGEAFF.